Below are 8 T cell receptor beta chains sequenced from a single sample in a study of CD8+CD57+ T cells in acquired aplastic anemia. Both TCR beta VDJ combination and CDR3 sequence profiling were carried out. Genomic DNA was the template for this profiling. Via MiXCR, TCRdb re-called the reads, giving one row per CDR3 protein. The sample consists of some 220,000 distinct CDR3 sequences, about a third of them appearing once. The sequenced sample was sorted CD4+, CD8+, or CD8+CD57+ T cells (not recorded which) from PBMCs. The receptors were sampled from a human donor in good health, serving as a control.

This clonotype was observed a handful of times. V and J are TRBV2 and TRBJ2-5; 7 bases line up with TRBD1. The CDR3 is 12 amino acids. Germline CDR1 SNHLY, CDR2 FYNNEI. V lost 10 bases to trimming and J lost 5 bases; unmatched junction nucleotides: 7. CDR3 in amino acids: CAILDREETQYF. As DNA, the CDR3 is TGTGCCATCCTTGACAGGGAGGAGACCCAGTACTTC.

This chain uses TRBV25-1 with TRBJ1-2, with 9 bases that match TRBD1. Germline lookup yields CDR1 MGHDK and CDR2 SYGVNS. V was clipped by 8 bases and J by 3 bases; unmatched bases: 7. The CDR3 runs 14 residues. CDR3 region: CASSPRTGDYGYTF. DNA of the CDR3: TGTGCCAGCTCACCTAGGACAGGGGACTATGGCTACACCTTC.

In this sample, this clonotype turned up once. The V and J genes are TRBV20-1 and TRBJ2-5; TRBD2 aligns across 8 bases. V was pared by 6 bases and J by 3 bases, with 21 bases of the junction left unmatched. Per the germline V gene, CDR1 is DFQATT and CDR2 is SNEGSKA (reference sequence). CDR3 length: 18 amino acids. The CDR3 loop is CSASNPGGRSFSEETQYF. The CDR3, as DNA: TGCAGTGCCAGTAACCCGGGAGGGCGCTCCTTTTCCGAAGAGACCCAGTACTTC.

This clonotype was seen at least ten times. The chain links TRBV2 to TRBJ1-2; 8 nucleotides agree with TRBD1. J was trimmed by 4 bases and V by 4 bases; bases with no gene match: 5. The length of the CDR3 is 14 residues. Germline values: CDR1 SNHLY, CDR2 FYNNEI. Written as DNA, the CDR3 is TGTGCCAGCAGTGTTTCAACAGGGGGCTATGGCTACACCTTC. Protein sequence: CASSVSTGGYGYTF.

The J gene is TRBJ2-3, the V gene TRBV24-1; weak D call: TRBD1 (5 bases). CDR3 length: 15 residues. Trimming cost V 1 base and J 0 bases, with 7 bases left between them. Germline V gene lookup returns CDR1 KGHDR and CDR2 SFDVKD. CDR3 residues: CATSDFQGSTDTQYF. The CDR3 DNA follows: TGTGCCACCAGTGATTTTCAGGGAAGCACAGATACGCAGTATTTT.

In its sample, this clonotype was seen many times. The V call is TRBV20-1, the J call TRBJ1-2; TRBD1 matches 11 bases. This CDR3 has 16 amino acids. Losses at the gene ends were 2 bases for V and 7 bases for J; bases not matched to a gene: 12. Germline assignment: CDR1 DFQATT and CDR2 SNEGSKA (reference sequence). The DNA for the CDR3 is TGCAGTGCTAGACATCCACCGGGACAGGGGGATTCTGGCTACACCTTC. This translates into CSARHPPGQGDSGYTF.

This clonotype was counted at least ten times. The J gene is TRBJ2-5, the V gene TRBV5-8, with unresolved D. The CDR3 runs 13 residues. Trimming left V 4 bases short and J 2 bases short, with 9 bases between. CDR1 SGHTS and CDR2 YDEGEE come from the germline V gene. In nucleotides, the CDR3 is TGTGCCAGCAGCGCTGGATGGCAAGAGACCCAGTACTTC. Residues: CASSAGWQETQYF. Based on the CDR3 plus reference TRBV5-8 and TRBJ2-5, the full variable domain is EAGVTQSPTHLIKTRGQQATLRCSPISGHTSVYWYQQALGLGLQFLLWYDEGEERNRGNFPPRFSGRQFPNYSSELNVNALELEDSALYLCASSAGWQETQYFGPGTRLLVL.

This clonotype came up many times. Written as DNA, the CDR3 is TGTGCCAGCAGCCCGGGGGGGGAGACCCAGTACTTC. It specifies CASSPGGETQYF. V and J are TRBV18 and TRBJ2-5; TRBD2 agrees at 8 bases. Trimming at V came to 8 bases and at J to 5 bases, leaving 4 bases not matched to a gene. Germline lookup yields CDR1 KGHSH and CDR2 LQKENI. CDR3 length: 12 residues.